Listed below are T cell receptor beta chains from one sample, sequenced in a study of T cell responses to AZD1222 COVID-19 vaccine. Generated by immunoSEQ multiplex PCR, the TCRdb table keeps only in-frame clones and is missing some. The sample consists of around 190,000 clones, under 95% of them appearing once. This sample comprised peripheral blood, obtained 28 days after the second AZD1222 dose. These TCRs come from an adult who received the AZD1222 COVID-19 vaccine. Each CDR3 is given with its conserved first and last residue. The D gene is left open where the match is weak. Clone size is shown for a subset of rows, as once, few, many or a class of expanded clone.

J gene	D gene	V gene	clone size	CDR3 DNA	CDR3 protein
TRBJ1-1	-	TRBV19	-	TGTGCCAGTAGTCCGGGGGTCTTCCACCGTGAAGCTTTCTTT	CASSPGVFHREAFF
TRBJ1-1	-	TRBV18	-	TGTGCCAGCTCACCACAGGGAACGAACACTGAAGCTTTCTTT	CASSPQGTNTEAFF
TRBJ2-7	-	TRBV4-3	-	TGCGCCAGCAGCCGCCAGACCGCCTACGAGCAGTACTTC	CASSRQTAYEQYF
TRBJ1-1	-	TRBV5-1	once	TGCGCCAGCAGTCAGTTTATGAACACTGAAGCTTTCTTT	CASSQFMNTEAFF
TRBJ1-5	TRBD1	TRBV10-1	-	TGCGCCAGCAGAGAGGGACAGGGGGCCCATCAGCCCCAGCATTTT	CASREGQGAHQPQHF
TRBJ2-7	-	TRBV4-3	-	TGCGCCAGCAGCCAAGAGAAGGGGTCGGACGAGCAGTACTTC	CASSQEKGSDEQYF
TRBJ2-5	-	TRBV9	-	TGTGCCAGCATGAGCCGTCCGGGGACCCAGTACTTC	CASMSRPGTQYF
TRBJ2-5	TRBD2	TRBV7-2	-	TGTGCCAGCAGCTTATCGGAGGGGTCGCTAGCGGGATACCAAGAGACCCAGTACTTC	CASSLSEGSLAGYQETQYF
TRBJ1-3	-	TRBV29-1	-	TGCAGCGTTGAGGGCCAAAGCTCTGGAAACACCATATATTTT	CSVEGQSSGNTIYF
TRBJ1-2	TRBD1	TRBV13	-	TGTGCCAGCAGCTTGAGGGACAGGGGGCCCCCTAACTATGGCTACACCTTC	CASSLRDRGPPNYGYTF